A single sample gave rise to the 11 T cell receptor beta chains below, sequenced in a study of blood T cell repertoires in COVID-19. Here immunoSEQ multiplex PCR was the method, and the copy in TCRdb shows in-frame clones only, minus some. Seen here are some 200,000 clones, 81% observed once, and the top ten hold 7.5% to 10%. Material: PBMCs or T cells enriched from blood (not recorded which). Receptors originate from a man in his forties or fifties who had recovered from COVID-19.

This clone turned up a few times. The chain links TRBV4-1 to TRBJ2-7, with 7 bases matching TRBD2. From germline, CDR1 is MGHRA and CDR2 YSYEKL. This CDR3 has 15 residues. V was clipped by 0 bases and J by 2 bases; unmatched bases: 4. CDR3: CASSQDAAGTYEQYF. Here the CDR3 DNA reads TGCGCCAGCAGCCAAGATGCAGCGGGGACCTACGAGCAGTACTTC.

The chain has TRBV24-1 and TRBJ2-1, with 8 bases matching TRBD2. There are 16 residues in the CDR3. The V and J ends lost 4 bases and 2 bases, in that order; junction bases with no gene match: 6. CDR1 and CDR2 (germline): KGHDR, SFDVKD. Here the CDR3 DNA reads TGTGCCACCAGTGACCACGGCGGGGGGACCTACAATGAGCAGTTCTTC. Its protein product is CATSDHGGGTYNEQFF.

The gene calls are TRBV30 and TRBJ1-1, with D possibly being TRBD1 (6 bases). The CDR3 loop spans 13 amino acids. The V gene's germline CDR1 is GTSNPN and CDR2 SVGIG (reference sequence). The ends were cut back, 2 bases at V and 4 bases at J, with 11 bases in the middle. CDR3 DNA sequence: TGTGCCTGGAGTCGGGGAGGGGGCACTGAAGCTTTCTTT. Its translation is CAWSRGGGTEAFF.

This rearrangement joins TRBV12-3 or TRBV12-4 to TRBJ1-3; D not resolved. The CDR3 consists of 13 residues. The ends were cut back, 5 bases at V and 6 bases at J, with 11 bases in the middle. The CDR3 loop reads CASSPFVLNTIYF. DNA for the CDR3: TGTGCCAGCAGTCCCTTCGTGTTAAACACCATATATTTT.

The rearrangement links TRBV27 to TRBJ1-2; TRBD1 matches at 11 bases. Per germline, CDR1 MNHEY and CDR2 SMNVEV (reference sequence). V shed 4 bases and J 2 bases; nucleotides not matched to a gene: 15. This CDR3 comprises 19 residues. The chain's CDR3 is CASSSSRTGGPASNYGYTF. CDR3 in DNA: TGTGCCAGCAGTTCCTCAAGGACAGGGGGCCCAGCGTCCAACTATGGCTACACCTTC.

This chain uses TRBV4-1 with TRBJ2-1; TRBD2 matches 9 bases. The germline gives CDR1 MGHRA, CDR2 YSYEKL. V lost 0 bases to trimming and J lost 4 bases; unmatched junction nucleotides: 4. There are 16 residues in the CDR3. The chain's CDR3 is CASSQDRAGGYNEQFF. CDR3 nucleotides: TGCGCCAGCAGCCAAGATCGGGCGGGGGGGTACAATGAGCAGTTCTTC.

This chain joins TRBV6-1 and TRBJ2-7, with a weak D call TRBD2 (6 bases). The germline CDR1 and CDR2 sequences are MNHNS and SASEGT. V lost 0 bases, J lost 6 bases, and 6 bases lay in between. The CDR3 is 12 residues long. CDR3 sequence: CASSEAGGEQYF. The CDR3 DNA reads TGTGCCAGCAGTGAAGCCGGGGGCGAGCAGTACTTC.

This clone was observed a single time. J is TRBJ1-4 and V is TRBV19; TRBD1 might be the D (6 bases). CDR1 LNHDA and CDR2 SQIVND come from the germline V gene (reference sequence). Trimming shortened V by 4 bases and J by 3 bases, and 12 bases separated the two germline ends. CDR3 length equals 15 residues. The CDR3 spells CASSNSGQPNEKLFF. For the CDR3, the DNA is TGTGCCAGTAGTAACTCTGGACAGCCTAATGAAAAACTGTTTTTT.

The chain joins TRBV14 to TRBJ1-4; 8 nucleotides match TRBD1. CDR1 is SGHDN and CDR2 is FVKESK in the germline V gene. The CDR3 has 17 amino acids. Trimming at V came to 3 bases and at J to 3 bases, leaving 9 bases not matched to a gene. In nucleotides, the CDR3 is TGTGCCAGCAGCCATCCAACCTGGGACAGGTCTAATGAAAAACTGTTTTTT. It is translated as CASSHPTWDRSNEKLFF.

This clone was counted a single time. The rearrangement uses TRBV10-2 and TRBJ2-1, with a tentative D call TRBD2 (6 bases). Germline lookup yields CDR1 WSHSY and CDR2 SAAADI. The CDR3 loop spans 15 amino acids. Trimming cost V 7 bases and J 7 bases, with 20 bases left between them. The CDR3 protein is CASNLGPGVRNEQFF. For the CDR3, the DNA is TGCGCCAGCAACCTTGGGCCGGGGGTCCGGAATGAGCAGTTCTTC.

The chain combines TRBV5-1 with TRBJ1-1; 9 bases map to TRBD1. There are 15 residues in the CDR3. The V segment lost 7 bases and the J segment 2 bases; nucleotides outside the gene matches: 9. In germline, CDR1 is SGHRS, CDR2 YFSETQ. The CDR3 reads CASRSPGQGNTEAFF. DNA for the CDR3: TGCGCCAGCCGATCCCCGGGACAGGGAAACACTGAAGCTTTCTTT.